This T cell receptor (beta chain) emerged from a study of T-cell reconstitution after alpha-beta-depleted transplantation in children. J gave up 3 bases and V 6 bases, and 3 bases lay outside the gene matches. The CDR3 sequence is 13 residues long. In germline, CDR1 is SQVTM, CDR2 ANQGSEA. Ten or more counts support this clonotype. Molecular barcoding with unique molecular identifiers was used for the TCRbeta library. TCRdb processed the PCR reads anew with MiXCR; each CDR3 protein has one entry. The sample has about 300,000 distinct CDR3 sequences, roughly a tenth seen once; the top ten hold approximately 7%.

This TCR was sampled from a boy less than two years old with acute myeloid leukemia, due to receive a stem cell transplant. The rearrangement links TRBV29-1 to TRBJ2-7; 12 bases line up with TRBD1. The specimen comprised PBMCs, sampled before TCRalphabeta/CD19-depleted stem cell transplant. The CDR3 reads CSVGTGGIYEQYF. DNA of the CDR3: TGCAGCGTCGGGACAGGGGGCATCTACGAGCAGTACTTC.